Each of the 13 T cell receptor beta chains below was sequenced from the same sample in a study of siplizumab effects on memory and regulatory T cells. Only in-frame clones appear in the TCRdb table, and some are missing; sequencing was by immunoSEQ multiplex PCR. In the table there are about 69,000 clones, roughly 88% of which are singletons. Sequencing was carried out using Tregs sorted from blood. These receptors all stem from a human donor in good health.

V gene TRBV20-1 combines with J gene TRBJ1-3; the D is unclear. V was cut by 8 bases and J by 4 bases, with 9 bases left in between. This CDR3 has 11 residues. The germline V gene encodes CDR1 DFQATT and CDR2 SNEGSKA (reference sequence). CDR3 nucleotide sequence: TGCAGTTTGTCGACGGGAAACACCATATATTTT. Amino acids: CSLSTGNTIYF.

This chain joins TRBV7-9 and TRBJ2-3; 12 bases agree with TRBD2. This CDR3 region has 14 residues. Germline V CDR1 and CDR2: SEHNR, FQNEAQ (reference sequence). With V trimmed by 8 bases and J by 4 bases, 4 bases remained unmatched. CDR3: CASLRLAGADTQYF. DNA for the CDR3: TGTGCCAGCTTAAGACTAGCGGGAGCAGATACGCAGTATTTT.

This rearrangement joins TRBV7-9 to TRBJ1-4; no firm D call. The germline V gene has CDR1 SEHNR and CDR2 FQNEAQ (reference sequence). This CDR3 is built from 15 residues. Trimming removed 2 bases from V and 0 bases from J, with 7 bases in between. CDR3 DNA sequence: TGTGCCAGCAGCTTAACGTCCACAACTAATGAAAAACTGTTTTTT. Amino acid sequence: CASSLTSTTNEKLFF. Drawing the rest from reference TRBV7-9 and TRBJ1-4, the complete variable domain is DTGVSQNPRHKITKRGQNVTFRCDPISEHNRLYWYRQTLGQGPEFLTYFQNEAQLEKSRLLSDRFSAERPKGSFSTLEIQRTEQGDSAMYLCASSLTSTTNEKLFFGSGTQLSVL.

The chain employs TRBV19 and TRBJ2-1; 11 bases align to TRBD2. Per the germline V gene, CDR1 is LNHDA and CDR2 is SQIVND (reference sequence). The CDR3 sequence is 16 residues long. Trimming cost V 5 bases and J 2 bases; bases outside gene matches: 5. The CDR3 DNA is TGTGCCAGTAGTTCCCGACTAGCGGGAACCTACAATGAGCAGTTCTTC. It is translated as CASSSRLAGTYNEQFF.

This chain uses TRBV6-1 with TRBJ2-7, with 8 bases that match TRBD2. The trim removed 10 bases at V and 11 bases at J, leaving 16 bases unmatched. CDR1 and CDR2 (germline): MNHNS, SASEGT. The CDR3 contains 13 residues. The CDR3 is CATLISGIALKYF. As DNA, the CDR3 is TGTGCCACCTTGATTAGCGGGATTGCGTTGAAGTACTTC.

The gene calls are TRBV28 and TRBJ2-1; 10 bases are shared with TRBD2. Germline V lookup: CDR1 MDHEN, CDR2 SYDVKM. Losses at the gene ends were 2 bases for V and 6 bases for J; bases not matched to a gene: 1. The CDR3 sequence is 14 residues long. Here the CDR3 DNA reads TGTGCCAGCAGTTTACTAGCGGGAGCCAATGAGCAGTTCTTC. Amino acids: CASSLLAGANEQFF.

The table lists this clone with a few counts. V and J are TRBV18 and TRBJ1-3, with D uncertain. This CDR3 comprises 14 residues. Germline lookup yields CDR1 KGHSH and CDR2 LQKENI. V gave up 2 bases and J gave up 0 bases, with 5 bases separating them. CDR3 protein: CASSPSPSGNTIYF. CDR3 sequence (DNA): TGTGCCAGCTCACCATCACCCTCTGGAAACACCATATATTTT.

This CDR3 reads CASSMKGGSPPKPQHF. The CDR3 DNA reads TGTGCCAGTAGTATGAAAGGGGGCTCACCACCTAAGCCCCAGCATTTT. This sequence joins TRBV19 and TRBJ1-5, with 7 bases matching TRBD1. The junction had 13 bases not matched to a gene; V was cut back by 3 bases and J by 8 bases. CDR3 length equals 16 residues. Germline CDR1 is LNHDA and CDR2 is SQIVND (reference sequence).

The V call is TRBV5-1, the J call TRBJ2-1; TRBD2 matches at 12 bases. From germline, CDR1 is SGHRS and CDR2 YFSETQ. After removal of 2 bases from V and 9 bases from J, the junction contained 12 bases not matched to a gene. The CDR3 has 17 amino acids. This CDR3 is CASSFLTSGRYVGEQFF. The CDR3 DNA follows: TGCGCCAGCAGCTTCTTGACTAGCGGGAGATATGTCGGTGAGCAGTTCTTC.

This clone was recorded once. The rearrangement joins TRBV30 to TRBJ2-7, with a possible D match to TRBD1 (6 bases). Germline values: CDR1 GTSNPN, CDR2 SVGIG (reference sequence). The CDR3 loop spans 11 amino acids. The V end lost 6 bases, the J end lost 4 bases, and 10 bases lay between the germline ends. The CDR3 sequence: CACQQGYEQYF. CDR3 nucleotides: TGTGCCTGCCAACAGGGATACGAGCAGTACTTC.

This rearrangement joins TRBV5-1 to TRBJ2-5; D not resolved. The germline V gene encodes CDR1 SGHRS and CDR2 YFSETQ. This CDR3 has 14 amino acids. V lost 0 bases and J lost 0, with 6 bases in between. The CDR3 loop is CASSLEGYQETQYF. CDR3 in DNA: TGCGCCAGCAGCTTGGAGGGCTACCAAGAGACCCAGTACTTC.

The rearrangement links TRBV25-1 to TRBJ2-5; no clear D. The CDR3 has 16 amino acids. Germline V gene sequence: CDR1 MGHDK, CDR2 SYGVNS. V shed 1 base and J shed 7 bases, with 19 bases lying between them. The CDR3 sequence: CASSEFSAMPRGTQYF. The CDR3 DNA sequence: TGTGCCAGCAGTGAATTCTCAGCAATGCCTAGAGGGACCCAGTACTTC.

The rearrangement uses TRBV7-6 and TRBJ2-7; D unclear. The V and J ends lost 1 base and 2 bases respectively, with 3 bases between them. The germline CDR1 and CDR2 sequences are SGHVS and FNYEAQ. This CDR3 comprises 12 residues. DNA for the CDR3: TGTGCCAGCAGCTTAGTTCCCTACGAGCAGTACTTC. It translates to CASSLVPYEQYF.